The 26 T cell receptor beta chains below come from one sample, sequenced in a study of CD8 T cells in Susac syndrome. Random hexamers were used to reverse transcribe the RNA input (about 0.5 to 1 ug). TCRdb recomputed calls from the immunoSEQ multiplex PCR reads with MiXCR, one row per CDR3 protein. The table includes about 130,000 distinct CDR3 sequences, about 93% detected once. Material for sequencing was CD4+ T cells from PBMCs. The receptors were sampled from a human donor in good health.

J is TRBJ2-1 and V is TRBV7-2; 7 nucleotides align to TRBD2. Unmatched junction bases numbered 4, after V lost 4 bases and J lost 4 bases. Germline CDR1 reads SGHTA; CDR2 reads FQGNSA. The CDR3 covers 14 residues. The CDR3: CASSSGTMYNEQFF. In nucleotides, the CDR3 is TGTGCCAGCAGCTCGGGGACTATGTACAATGAGCAGTTCTTC.

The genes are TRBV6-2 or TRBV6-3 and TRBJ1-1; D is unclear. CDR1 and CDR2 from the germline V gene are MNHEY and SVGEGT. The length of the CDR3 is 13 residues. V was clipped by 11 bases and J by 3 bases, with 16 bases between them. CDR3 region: CACSGIDYTEAFF. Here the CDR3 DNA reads TGTGCCTGCTCCGGGATTGACTACACTGAAGCTTTCTTT.

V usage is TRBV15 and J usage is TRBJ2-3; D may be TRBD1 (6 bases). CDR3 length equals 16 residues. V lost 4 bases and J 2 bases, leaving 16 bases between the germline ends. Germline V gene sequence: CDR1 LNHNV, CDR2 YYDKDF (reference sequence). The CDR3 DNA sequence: TGTGCCACCAGCAAGCGTGTGGGGACATACACAGATACGCAGTATTTT. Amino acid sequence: CATSKRVGTYTDTQYF.

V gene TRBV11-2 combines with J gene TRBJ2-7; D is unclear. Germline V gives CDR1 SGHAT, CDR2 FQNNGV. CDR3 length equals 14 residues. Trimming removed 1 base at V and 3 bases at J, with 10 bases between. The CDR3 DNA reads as TGTGCCAGCAGCTTAGCGGGTAGACGCTACGAGCAGTACTTC. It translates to CASSLAGRRYEQYF.

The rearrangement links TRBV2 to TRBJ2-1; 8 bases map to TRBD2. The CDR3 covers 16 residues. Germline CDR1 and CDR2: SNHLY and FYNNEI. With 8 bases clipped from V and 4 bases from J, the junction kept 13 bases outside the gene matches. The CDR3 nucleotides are TGTGCCAGCCAGTTCGGAGCGGGAGCAACGTACAATGAGCAGTTCTTC. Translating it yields CASQFGAGATYNEQFF.

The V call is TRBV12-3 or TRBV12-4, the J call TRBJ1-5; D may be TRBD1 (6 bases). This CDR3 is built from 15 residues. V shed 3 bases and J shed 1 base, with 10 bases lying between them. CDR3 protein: CASSLQGTSNQPQHF. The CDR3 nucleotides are TGTGCCAGCAGTTTGCAGGGGACCAGCAATCAGCCCCAGCATTTT.

The CDR3, as DNA: TGTGCCAGCAGCAACACACCACAGGGGCGTGATGGAAACACCATATATTTT. Residues: CASSNTPQGRDGNTIYF. The rearrangement links TRBV7-2 to TRBJ1-3; TRBD1 matches at 7 bases. Germline CDR1 and CDR2: SGHTA and FQGNSA. The trim removed 5 bases at V and 3 bases at J, leaving 13 bases unmatched. This CDR3 region has 17 residues.

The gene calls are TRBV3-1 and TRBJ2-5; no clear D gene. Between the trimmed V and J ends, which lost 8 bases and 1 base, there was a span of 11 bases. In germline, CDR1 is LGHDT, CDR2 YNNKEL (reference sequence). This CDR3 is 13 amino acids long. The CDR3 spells CASYGRIQETQYF. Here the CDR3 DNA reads TGTGCCAGCTATGGACGGATCCAAGAGACCCAGTACTTC.

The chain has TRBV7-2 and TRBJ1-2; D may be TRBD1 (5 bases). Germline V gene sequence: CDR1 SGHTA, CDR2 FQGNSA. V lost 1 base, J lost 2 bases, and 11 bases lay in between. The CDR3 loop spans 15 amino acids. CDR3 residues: CASSLGTPSNYGYTF. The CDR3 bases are TGTGCCAGCAGCTTAGGGACACCGTCCAACTATGGCTACACCTTC.

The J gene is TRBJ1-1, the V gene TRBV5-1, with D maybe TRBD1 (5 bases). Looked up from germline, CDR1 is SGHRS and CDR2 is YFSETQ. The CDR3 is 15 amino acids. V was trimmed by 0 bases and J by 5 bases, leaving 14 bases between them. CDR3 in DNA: TGCGCCAGCAGCTTGGCCGTCGCGGGGACTACTGAAGCTTTCTTT. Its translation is CASSLAVAGTTEAFF.

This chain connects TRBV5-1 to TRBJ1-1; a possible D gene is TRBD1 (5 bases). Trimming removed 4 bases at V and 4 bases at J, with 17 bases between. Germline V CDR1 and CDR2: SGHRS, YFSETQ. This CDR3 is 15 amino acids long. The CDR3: CASSLFAGGVTEAFF. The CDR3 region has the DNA TGCGCCAGCAGCCTGTTCGCGGGAGGGGTCACTGAAGCTTTCTTT.

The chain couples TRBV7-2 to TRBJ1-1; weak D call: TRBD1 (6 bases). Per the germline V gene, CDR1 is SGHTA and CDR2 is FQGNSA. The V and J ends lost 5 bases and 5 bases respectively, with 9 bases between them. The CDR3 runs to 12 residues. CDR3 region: CASSQGPTEAFF. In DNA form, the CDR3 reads TGTGCCAGCAGCCAGGGGCCTACTGAAGCTTTCTTT.

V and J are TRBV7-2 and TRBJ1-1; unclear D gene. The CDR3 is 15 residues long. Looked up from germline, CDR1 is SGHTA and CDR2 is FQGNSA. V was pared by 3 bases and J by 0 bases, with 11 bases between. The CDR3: CASSFKAIMNTEAFF. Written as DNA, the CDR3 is TGTGCCAGCAGCTTTAAGGCCATAATGAACACTGAAGCTTTCTTT.

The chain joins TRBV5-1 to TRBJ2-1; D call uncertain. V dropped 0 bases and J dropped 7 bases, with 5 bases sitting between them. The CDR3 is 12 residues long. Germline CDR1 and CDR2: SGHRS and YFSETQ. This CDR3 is CASSLAGNEQFF. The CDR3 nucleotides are TGCGCCAGCAGCTTGGCAGGAAATGAGCAGTTCTTC.

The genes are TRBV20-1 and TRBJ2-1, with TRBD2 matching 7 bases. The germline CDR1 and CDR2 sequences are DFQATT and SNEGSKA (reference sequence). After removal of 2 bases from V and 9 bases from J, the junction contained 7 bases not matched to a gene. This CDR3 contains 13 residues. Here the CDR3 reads CSARPPGTIEQFF. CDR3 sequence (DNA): TGCAGTGCTAGACCGCCGGGGACTATTGAGCAGTTCTTC.

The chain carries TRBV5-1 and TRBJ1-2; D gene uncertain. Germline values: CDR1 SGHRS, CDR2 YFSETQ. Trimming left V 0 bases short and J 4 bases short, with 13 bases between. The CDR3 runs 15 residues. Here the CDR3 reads CASSLDPGKGYGYTF. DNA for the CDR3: TGCGCCAGCAGCTTGGACCCCGGGAAGGGCTATGGCTACACCTTC.

This CDR3 is CATSRDHGRVTDTQYF. The CDR3 nucleotides are TGTGCCACCAGCAGAGATCACGGCAGGGTAACAGATACGCAGTATTTT. The J gene is TRBJ2-3, the V gene TRBV15; weak D call: TRBD1 (5 bases). V was shortened by 0 bases and J by 3 bases, with 13 bases between the two germline ends. The CDR3 totals 16 residues. Germline assignment: CDR1 LNHNV and CDR2 YYDKDF (reference sequence).

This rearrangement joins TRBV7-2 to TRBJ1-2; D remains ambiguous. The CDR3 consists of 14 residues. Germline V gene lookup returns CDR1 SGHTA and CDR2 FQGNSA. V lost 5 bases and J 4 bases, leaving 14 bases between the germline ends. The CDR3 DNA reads TGTGCCAGCAGCGCACTCACCTCTTTCTATGGCTACACCTTC. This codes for CASSALTSFYGYTF.

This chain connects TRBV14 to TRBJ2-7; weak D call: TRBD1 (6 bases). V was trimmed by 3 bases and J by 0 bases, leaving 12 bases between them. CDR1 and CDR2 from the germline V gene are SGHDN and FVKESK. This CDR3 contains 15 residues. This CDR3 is CASSQIDRSSYEQYF. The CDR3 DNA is TGTGCCAGCAGCCAGATCGACAGGAGCTCCTACGAGCAGTACTTC. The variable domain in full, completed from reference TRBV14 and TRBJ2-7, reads EAGVTQFPSHSVIEKGQTVTLRCDPISGHDNLYWYRRVMGKEIKFLLHFVKESKQDESGMPNNRFLAERTGGTYSTLKVQPAELEDSGVYFCASSQIDRSSYEQYFGPGTRLTVT.

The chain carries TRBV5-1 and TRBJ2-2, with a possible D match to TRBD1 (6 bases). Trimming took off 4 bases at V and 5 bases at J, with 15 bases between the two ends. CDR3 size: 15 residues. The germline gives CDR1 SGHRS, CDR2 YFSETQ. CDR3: CASSQTGWGTGELFF. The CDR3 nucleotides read TGCGCCAGCAGCCAGACAGGCTGGGGGACCGGGGAGCTGTTTTTT.

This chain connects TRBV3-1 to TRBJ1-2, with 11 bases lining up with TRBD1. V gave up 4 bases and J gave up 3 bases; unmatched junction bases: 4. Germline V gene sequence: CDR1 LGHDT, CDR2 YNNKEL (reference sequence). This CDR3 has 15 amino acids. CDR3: CASSRGTGGDYGYTF. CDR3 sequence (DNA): TGTGCCAGCAGCCGCGGGACAGGGGGAGACTATGGCTACACCTTC.

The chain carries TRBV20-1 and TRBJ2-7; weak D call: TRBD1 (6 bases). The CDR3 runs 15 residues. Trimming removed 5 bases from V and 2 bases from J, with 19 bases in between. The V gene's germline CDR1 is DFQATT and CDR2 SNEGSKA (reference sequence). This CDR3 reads CSADRSPRSTYEQYF. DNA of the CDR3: TGCAGTGCTGACAGGAGCCCACGCTCTACCTACGAGCAGTACTTC.

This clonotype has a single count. In DNA, the CDR3 is TGTGCCAGCAGCCAAGATGCTGGGGGCCCCTACGAGCAGTACTTC. It codes for CASSQDAGGPYEQYF. The genes are TRBV3-1 and TRBJ2-7, with a possible D match to TRBD1 (6 bases). V lost 0 bases, J lost 2 bases, and 11 bases lay in between. The CDR3 sequence is 15 residues long. Per germline, CDR1 LGHDT and CDR2 YNNKEL (reference sequence).

CDR3: CASSPNSSYNEQFF. CDR3 nucleotide sequence: TGTGCCAGCAGCCCAAATAGCTCCTACAATGAGCAGTTCTTC. This chain uses TRBV2 with TRBJ2-1, with D unclear. V gave up 6 bases and J gave up 0 bases, with 9 bases separating them. This CDR3 is 14 amino acids long. Germline V gene data show CDR1 as SNHLY and CDR2 as FYNNEI.

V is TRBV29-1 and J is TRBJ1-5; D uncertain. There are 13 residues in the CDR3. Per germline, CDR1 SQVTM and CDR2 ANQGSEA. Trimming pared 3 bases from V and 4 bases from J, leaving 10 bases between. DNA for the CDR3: TGCAGCGTTGAGGGCCAGCCTAATCAGCCCCAGCATTTT. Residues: CSVEGQPNQPQHF.

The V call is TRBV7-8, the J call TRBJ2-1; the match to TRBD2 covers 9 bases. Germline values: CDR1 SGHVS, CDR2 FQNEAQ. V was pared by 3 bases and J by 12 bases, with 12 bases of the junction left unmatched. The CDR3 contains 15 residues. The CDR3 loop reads CASSFLAGVKSGQFF. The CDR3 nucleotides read TGTGCCAGCAGCTTTTTAGCGGGAGTAAAATCAGGGCAGTTCTTC.